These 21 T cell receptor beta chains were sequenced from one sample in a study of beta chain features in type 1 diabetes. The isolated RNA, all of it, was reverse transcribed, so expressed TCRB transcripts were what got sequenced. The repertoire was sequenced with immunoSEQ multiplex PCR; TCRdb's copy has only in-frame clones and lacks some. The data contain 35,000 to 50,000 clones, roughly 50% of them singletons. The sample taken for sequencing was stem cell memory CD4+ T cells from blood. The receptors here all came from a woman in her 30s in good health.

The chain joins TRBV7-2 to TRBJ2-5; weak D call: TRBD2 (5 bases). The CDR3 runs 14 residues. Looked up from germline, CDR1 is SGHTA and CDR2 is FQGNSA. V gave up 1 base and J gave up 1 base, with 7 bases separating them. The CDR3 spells CASSLGGPQETQYF. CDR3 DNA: TGTGCCAGCAGCTTAGGCGGGCCCCAAGAGACCCAGTACTTC.

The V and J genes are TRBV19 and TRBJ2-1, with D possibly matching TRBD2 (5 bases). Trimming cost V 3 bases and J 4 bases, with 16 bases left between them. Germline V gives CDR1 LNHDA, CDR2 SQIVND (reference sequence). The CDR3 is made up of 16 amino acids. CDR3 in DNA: TGTGCCAGTAGTATCCCGGGTCTCTCGGGGTACAATGAGCAGTTCTTC. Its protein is CASSIPGLSGYNEQFF.

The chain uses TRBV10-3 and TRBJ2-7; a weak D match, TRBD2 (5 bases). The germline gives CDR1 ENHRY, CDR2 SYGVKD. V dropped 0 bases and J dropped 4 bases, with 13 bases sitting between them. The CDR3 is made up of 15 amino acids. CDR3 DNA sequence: TGTGCCATCAGTGAGTCGTCCATCCGGGGTTACGAGCAGTACTTC. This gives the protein CAISESSIRGYEQYF.

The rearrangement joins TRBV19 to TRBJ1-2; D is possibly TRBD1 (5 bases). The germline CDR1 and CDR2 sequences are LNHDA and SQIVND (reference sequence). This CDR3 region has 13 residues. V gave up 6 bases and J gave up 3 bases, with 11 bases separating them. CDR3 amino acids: CASRAGLDYGYTF. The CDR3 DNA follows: TGTGCCAGTAGGGCAGGGTTGGACTATGGCTACACCTTC.

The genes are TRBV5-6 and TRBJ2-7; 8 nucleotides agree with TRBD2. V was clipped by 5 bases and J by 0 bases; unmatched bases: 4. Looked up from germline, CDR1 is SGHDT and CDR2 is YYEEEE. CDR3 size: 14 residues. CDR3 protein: CASSSGTSSYEQYF. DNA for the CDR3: TGTGCCAGCAGTTCCGGGACTAGCTCCTACGAGCAGTACTTC.

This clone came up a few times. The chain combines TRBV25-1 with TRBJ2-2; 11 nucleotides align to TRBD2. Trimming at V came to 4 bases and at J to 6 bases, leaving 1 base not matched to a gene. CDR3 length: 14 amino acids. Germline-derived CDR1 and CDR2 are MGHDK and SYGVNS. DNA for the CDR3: TGTGCCAGCAGTGCGACTAGCGGGGCCGGGGAGCTGTTTTTT. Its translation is CASSATSGAGELFF.

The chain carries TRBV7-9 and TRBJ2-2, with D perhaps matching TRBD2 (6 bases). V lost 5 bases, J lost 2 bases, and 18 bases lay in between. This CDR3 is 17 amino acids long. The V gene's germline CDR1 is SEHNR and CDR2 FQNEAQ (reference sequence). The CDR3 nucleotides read TGTGCCAGCAGCCCTCCCGGGACGGGACTTAACACCGGGGAGCTGTTTTTT. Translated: CASSPPGTGLNTGELFF.

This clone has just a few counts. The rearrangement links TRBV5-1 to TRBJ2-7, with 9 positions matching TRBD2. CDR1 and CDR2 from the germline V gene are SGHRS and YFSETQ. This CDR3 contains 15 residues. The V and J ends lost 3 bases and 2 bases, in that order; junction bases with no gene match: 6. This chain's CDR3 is CASSWTSEVAYEQYF. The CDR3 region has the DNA TGCGCCAGCAGCTGGACTAGCGAGGTAGCCTACGAGCAGTACTTC.

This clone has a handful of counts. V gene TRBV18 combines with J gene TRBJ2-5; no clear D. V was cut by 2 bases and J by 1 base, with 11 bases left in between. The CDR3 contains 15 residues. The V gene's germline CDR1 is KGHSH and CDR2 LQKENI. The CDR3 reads CASSPNDGSQETQYF. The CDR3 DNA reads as TGTGCCAGCTCACCAAACGATGGCAGCCAAGAGACCCAGTACTTC.

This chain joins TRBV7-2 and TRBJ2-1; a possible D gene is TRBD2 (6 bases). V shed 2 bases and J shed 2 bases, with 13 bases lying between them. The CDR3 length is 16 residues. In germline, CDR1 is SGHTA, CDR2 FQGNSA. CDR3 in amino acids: CASSLSGPVPYNEQFF. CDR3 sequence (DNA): TGTGCCAGCAGCTTAAGCGGGCCGGTCCCCTACAATGAGCAGTTCTTC.

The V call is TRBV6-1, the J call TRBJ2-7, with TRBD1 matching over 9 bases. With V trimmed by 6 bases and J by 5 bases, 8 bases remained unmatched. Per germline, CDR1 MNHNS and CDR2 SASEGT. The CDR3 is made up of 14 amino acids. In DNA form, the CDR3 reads TGTGCCAGCAGAAGAGACAGGGGGACTGACGAGCAGTACTTC. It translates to CASRRDRGTDEQYF.

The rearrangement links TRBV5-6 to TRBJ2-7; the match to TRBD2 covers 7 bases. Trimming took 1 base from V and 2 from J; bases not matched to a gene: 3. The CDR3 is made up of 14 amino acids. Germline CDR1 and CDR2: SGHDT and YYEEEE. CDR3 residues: CASSLFAGAYEQYF. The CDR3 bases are TGTGCCAGCAGCTTGTTTGCGGGAGCCTACGAGCAGTACTTC.

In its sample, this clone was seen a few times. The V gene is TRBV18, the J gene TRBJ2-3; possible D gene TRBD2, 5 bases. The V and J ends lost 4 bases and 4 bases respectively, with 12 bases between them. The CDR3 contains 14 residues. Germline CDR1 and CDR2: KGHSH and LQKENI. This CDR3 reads CASSRTSRADTQYF. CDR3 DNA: TGTGCCAGCTCACGAACTAGTCGAGCAGATACGCAGTATTTT. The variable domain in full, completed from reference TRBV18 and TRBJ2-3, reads NAGVMQNPRHLVRRRGQEARLRCSPMKGHSHVYWYRQLPEEGLKFMVYLQKENIIDESGMPKERFSAEFPKEGPSILRIQQVVRGDSAAYFCASSRTSRADTQYFGPGTRLTVL.

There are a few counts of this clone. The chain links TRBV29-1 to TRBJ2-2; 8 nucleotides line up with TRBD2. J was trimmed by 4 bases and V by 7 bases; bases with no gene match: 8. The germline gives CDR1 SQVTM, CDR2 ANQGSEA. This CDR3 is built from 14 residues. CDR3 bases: TGCAGCGGCGGGACTAGTCTAGGCACCGGGGAGCTGTTTTTT. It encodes CSGGTSLGTGELFF.

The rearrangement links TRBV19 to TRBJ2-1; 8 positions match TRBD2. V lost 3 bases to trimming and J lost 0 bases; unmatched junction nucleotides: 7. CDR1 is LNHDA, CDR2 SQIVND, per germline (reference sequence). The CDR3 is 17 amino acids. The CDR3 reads CASSIPGGASSYNEQFF. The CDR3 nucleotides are TGTGCCAGTAGTATCCCCGGGGGGGCGAGCTCCTACAATGAGCAGTTCTTC.

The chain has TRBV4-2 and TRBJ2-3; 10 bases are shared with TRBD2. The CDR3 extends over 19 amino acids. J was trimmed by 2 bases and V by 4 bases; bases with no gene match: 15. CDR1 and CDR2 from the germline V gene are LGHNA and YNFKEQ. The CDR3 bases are TGTGCCAGCAGCCGCAATCTCCTAGCGGGAGTGGGGCACACAGATACGCAGTATTTT. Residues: CASSRNLLAGVGHTDTQYF.

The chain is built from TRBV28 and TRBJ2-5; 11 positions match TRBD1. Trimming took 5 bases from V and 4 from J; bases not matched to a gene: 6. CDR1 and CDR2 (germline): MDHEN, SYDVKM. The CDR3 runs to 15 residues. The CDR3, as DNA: TGTGCCAGCAGTCCGCCGGGGACAGGGGGAGAGACCCAGTACTTC. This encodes CASSPPGTGGETQYF.

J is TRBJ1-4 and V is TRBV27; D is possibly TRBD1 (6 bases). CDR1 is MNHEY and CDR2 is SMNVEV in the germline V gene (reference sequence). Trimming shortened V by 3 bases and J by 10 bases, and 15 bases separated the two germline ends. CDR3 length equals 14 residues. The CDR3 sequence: CASSFGGGLAKLFF. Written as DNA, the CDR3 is TGTGCCAGCAGTTTCGGTGGGGGCTTGGCAAAACTGTTTTTT.

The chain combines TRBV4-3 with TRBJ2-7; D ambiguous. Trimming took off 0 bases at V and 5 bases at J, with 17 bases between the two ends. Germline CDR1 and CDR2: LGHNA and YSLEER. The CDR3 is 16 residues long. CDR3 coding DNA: TGCGCCAGCAGCCAAGATGTTGGCGGAACAAAGGACGAGCAGTACTTC. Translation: CASSQDVGGTKDEQYF.

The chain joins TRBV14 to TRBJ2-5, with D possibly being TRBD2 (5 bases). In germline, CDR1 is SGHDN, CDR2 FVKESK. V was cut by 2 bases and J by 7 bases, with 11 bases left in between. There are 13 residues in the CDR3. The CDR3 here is CASSQSLVGTQYF. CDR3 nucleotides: TGTGCCAGCAGCCAATCACTAGTGGGGACCCAGTACTTC.

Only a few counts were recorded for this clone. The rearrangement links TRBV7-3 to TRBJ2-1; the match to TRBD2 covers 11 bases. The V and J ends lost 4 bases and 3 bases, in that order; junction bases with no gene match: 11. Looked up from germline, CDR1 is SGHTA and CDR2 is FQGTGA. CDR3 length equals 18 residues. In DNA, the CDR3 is TGTGCCAGCAGCTCTCCCGGGACTAGCGGATATCACTACAATGAGCAGTTCTTC. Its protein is CASSSPGTSGYHYNEQFF.